The source of this T cell receptor (beta chain) is a study of T cells in Graves' hyperthyroidism and ophthalmopathy (dated by TCRdb to the late 2010s). Regarding the complete study: Peripheral blood was collected at initial diagnosis, before any treatment. TCR V-J signatures able to tell the groups apart were searched for in a discovery cohort of approximately 95 patients, of whom around 43 had Graves' ophthalmopathy and around 57 had stable Graves' hyperthyroidism. Prospective prediction of ophthalmopathy was tested in an independent validation cohort of approximately 19 hyperthyroidism patients and some 17 patients who later progressed to ophthalmopathy. The 100 or so discovery patients were randomly divided into training and test sets at a 7:3 ratio. Thyroid tissue and blood T-cell repertoires from about six Graves' hyperthyroidism patients were also compared in the study. Following sampling, methimazole starting at 30 mg daily was given to hyperthyroidism patients, and high-dose intravenous methylprednisolone was given to ophthalmopathy patients. According to the paper, TCR Vbeta CDR3 sequencing was carried out on more than 120 peripheral blood samples, which came from more than 40 ophthalmopathy, around 75 hyperthyroidism and roughly 17 progressor patients.

Ophthalmopathy patients had moderately to severely active disease, with a Clinical Activity Score of 3 or more, a NOSPECS grade of 4 or more, and a disease duration of less than 3 months. Exclusion was applied to patients with uncontrolled infections, other autoimmune diseases, pregnancy or lactation. Diagnoses were established on the basis of clinical symptoms, serum thyroxine and TRAb, thyroid ultrasound, and orbital computed tomography. PBMCs were isolated from about 9 ml of fresh peripheral blood by Ficoll-Paque density gradient centrifugation. Total RNA was extracted with Trizol reagent, and quality was checked on an Agilent 2100 Bioanalyzer. The TCR beta CDR3 regions were amplified from RNA transcripts. For the first round of RT-PCR on the TCR CDR3, the HTBI primer set was used together with the Qiagen OneStep RT-PCR kit. A second multiplex PCR round built the libraries, followed by size selection and purification. Sequencing of the libraries was done on an Illumina HiSeq2000 using paired-end 100 bp reads. Processing in the source paper ran as follows. Raw data were processed with SOAPnuke, discarding reads with adapters, uncalled bases, mean Phred below 15, or no exact constant-primer or identifier match. High-quality paired reads were merged using COPE v1.2.5, and each unique nucleotide sequence was defined as a clonotype. MiTCR v1.1 was used to align clonotypes to the IMGT TRBV, TRBD and TRBJ reference segments. Analysis was restricted to V-J combinations with a frequency above 0.0001, which covered 99.2% of repertoires. The TCS score was defined as F50 (clonal expansion) divided by E x V (chaos), with BLOSUM62-based TCRdist calculated between CDR3 peptides within each V-J. Welch's t-statistics and random forest reduced fewer than 550 V-J features to about 13, which were used in a naive Bayes classifier (R e1071). The public reads were reprocessed in TCRdb via fastp at Q25 and MiXCR, keeping in-frame beta chains. Rows with a matching CDR3 protein are joined into one entry that keeps the most common DNA and genes. For this entry, the V and J calls and clone size follow TCRdb and not the study's own pipeline. This sample holds some 320,000 distinct CDR3 sequences; approximately 13% were observed only once. About a third of the sample is held by the ten biggest clonotypes.

This clonotype appeared a few times. Its antigen target is currently unknown. Base qualities were left out, and no much larger clone turns up one base away. Overall study outcomes, separate from this receptor: A model built on a 13 V-J signature distinguished ophthalmopathy from stable hyperthyroidism, reaching roughly 88% sensitivity and 81.08% specificity in cross-validation and 80%/75% in testing. No statistical method was used to fix the sample size in advance, and group allocation was not hidden from the investigators. During validation, the model predicted progression to ophthalmopathy a median of around 7 months ahead of onset, with more than 55% sensitivity and 72% to 85% specificity. Most expanded thyroid clonotypes (frequency above 0.001) were also detected in blood, a finding suggesting that blood repertoires may reflect thyroid immune responses.

The source of this sequence is a woman in her thirties or forties with Graves' ophthalmopathy. Material for sequencing was blood.

In nucleotide form, the sequence is TGCGCCAGTCTAGCAAAGGGGGATGGTGAGCAGTTCTTC. Translation gives CASLAKGDGEQFF. The chain is made from TRBV5-1 and TRBJ2-1; TRBD1 might be the D gene, on 6 matching bases. The germline V gene provides CDR1 SGHRS and CDR2 YFSETQ. Trimming costs V 8 bases and J 9 bases, and their ends lie 18 bases apart. Including the terminal cysteine and phenylalanine, the CDR3 comprises 13 residues. Of the read, only the CDR3 DNA is kept; its 39 bases are in frame from base 1.